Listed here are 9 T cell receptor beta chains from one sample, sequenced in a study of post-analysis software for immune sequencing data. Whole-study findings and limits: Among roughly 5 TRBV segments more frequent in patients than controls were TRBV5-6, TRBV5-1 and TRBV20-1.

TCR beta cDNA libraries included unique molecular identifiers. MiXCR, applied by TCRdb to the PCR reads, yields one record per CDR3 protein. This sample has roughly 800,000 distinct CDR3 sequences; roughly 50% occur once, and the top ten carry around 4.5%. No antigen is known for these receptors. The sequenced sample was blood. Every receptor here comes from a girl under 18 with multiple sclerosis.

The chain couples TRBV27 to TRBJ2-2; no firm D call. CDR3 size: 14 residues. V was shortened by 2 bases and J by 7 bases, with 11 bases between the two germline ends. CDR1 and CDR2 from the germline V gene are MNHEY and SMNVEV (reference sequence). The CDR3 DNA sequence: TGTGCCAGCAGTTTAGGGCAGGTTGGCGGGGAGCTGTTTTTT. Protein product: CASSLGQVGGELFF.

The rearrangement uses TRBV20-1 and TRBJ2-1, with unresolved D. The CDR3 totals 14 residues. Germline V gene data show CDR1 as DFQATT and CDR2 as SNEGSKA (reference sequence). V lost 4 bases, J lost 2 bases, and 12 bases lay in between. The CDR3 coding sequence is TGCAGTGCTACACACCCCCGGGCCTACAATGAGCAGTTCTTC. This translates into CSATHPRAYNEQFF.

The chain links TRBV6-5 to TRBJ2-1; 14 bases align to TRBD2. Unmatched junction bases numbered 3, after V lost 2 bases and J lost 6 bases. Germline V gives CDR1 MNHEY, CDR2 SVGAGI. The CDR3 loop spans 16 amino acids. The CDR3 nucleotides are TGTGCCAGCAGTTACCGGGGACTAGCGGGAGTCAATGAGCAGTTCTTC. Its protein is CASSYRGLAGVNEQFF.

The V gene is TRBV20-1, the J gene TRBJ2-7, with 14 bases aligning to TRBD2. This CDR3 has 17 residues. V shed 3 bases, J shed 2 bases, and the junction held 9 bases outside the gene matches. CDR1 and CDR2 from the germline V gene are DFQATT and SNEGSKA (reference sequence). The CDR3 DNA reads TGCAGTGCTAGCGTGACTAGCGGGAGGGCGGGGACCTACGAGCAGTACTTC. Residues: CSASVTSGRAGTYEQYF.

DNA of the CDR3: TGCGCCAGCAGCTTGGCTCTCAGGGCTATTTCACCCCTCCACTTT. Translating it yields CASSLALRAISPLHF. The rearrangement links TRBV5-1 to TRBJ1-6, with D tentatively TRBD1 (5 bases). The length of the CDR3 is 15 residues. Germline assignment: CDR1 SGHRS and CDR2 YFSETQ. V lost 0 bases and J lost 9, with 13 bases in between.

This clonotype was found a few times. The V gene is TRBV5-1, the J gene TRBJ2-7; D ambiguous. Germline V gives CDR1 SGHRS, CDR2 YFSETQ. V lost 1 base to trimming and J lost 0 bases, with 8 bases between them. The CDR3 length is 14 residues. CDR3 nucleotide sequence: TGCGCCAGCAGCTTGAAACAGAGCTCCTACGAGCAGTACTTC. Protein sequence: CASSLKQSSYEQYF. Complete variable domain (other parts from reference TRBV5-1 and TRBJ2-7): KAGVTQTPRYLIKTRGQQVTLSCSPISGHRSVSWYQQTPGQGLQFLFEYFSETQRNKGNFPGRFSGRQFSNSRSEMNVSTLELGDSALYLCASSLKQSSYEQYFGPGTRLTVT.

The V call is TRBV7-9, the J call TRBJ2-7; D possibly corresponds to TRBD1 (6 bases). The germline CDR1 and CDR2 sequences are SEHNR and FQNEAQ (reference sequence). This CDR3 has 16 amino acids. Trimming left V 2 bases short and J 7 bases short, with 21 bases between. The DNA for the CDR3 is TGTGCCAGCAGCTTACGATCAGGCGGACAGTCGGGAGAGCAGTACTTC. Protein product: CASSLRSGGQSGEQYF. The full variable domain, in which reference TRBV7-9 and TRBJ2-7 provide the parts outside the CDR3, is DTGVSQNPRHKITKRGQNVTFRCDPISEHNRLYWYRQTLGQGPEFLTYFQNEAQLEKSRLLSDRFSAERPKGSFSTLEIQRTEQGDSAMYLCASSLRSGGQSGEQYFGPGTRLTVT.

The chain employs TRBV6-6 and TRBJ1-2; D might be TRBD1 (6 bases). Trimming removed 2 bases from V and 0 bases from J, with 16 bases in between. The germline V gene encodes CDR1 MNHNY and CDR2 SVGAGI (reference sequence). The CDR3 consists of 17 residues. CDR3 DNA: TGTGCCAGCAGTTACGGAGGGGGGGCAGGGGCTAACTATGGCTACACCTTC. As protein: CASSYGGGAGANYGYTF.

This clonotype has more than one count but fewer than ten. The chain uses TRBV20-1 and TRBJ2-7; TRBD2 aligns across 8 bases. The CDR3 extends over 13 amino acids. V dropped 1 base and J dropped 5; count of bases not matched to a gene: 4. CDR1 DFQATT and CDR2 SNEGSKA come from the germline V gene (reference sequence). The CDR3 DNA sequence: TGCAGTGCTAGAGGCGGGAGGACCCACGAGCAGTACTTC. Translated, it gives CSARGGRTHEQYF.